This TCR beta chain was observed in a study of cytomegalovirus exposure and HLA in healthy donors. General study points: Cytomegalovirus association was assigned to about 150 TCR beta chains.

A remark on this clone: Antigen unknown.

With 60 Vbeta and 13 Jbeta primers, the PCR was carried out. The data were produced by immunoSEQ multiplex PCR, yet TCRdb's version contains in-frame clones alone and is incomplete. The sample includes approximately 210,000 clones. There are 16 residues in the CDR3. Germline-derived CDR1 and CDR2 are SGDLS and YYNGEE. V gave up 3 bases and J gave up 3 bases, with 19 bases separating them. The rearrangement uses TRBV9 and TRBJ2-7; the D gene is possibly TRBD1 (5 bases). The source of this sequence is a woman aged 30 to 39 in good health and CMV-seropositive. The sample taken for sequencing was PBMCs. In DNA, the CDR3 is TGTGCCAGCAGCGCCGCCCCAATCCTCCAGGGCTACGAGCAGTACTTC. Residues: CASSAAPILQGYEQYF.